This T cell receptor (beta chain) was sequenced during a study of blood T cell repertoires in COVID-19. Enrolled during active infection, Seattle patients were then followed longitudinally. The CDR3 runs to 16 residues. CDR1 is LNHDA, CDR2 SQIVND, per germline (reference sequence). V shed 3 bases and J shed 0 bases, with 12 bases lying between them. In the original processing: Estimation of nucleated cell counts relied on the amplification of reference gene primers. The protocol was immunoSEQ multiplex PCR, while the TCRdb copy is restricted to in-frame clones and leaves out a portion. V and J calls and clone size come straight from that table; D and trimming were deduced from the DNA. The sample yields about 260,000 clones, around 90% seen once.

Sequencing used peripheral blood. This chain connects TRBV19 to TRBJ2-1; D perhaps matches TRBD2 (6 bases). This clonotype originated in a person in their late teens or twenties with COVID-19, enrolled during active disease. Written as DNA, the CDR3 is TGTGCCAGTAGTATTCGTGGAGGGAACTCCTACAATGAGCAGTTCTTC. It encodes CASSIRGGNSYNEQFF. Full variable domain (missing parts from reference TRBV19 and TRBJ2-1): DGGITQSPKYLFRKEGQNVTLSCEQNLNHDAMYWYRQDPGQGLRLIYYSQIVNDFQKGDIAEGYSVSREKKESFPLTVTSAQKNPTAFYLCASSIRGGNSYNEQFFGPGTRLTVL.